The clone carrying this T cell receptor beta chain was observed a few times. The data belong to a study of identical twins. TCRdb itself ran the 5' RACE reads through MiXCR, one entry per CDR3 protein. Among 400,000 to 550,000 distinct CDR3 sequences listed, about 20% were seen once. Trimming cost V 7 bases and J 0 bases, with 12 bases left between them. This CDR3 comprises 14 residues. In addition, the sample was reused for a study of T cells expressing NK-cell markers.

The sample consisted of CD4+ T cells sorted from blood. The chain carries TRBV12-3 or TRBV12-4 and TRBJ1-1, with a weak D call TRBD1 (5 bases). This sequence was found in a woman younger than 35 in good health. The CDR3 is CASILRGVNTEAFF. CDR3 bases: TGTGCCAGCATCCTACGAGGGGTGAACACTGAAGCTTTCTTT.